This record covers a single T cell receptor (beta chain). Its recognized antigen is unknown. No quality values exist for individual bases; no much larger clone is one base distant. These data belong to a study of Graves' ophthalmopathy and Graves' hyperthyroidism (dated by TCRdb to the late 2010s). General notes on the study: Hyperthyroidism was considered stable if no progression to ophthalmopathy occurred within 18 months of follow-up. The study used TCR beta repertoire signatures to distinguish Graves' ophthalmopathy from Graves' hyperthyroidism and to predict progression to ophthalmopathy. In total, around 140 blood samples were TCR-sequenced: approximately 42 ophthalmopathy, approximately 80 hyperthyroidism and some 17 hyperthyroidism-to-ophthalmopathy patients. To explore V-J signatures that distinguish ophthalmopathy from hyperthyroidism, a discovery set of 100 patients was enrolled, made up of 40 to 45 with ophthalmopathy and under 65 with stable hyperthyroidism. The independent validation cohort included approximately 19 hyperthyroidism patients plus 17 patients who later progressed from hyperthyroidism to ophthalmopathy. In six or seven hyperthyroidism patients, the T-cell repertoires found in thyroid tissue were compared with those found in blood. Once sampling was done, hyperthyroidism patients were given methimazole at a starting dose of 30 mg daily, while ophthalmopathy patients were given high-dose intravenous methylprednisolone.

Hyperthyroidism patients were newly diagnosed, with disease duration under 2 months, and aged 18 to 65 years. Patients were excluded if they had other autoimmune diseases, uncontrolled infections, pregnancy or lactation. Diagnosis relied on clinical symptoms, serum thyroxine, TRAb, thyroid ultrasound and orbital computed tomography. Trizol reagent was used to extract the total RNA, and its quality was then checked on an Agilent 2100 Bioanalyzer. For repertoire sequencing, the TCR beta CDR3 regions were amplified from RNA transcripts. The first round of RT-PCR was done with HTBI primers and the Qiagen OneStep RT-PCR kit, and was followed by a second round of multiplex PCR, then size selection and purification. Libraries were sequenced on an Illumina HiSeq2000 using paired-end 100 bp reads. Under the source paper's analysis protocol: SOAPnuke was used to process the reads, removing any read that contained adapters or uncalled bases, had a mean Phred below 15, or lacked an exact match to the constant primer or identifier. COPE v1.2.5 was used to merge high-quality paired reads. Clonotypes were defined as unique nucleotide sequences and were aligned to IMGT TRB V, D and J references using MiTCR v1.1. Only V-J combinations with frequency above 0.0001 were analysed, covering 99% to 99.2% of repertoires. A TCR clonal expansion and chaos score per V-J combination was defined as the ratio of F50 clonal expansion to chaos observed in the TCRdist matrix. Welch's t-statistics and random forest were used to reduce features to about a dozen V-J combinations, which were fed into a naive Bayes classifier. The similarity between thyroid and blood repertoires was quantified using the Morisita-Horn index. TCRdb itself trimmed the public reads at Q25 with fastp, ran MiXCR and retained productive beta chains. Rows with a matching CDR3 protein are joined into one entry that keeps the most common DNA and genes. The V and J calls here are based on TCRdb, not the publication. This sample lists over a million distinct CDR3 sequences; 35% to 40% were detected once. The ten top clones hold over 8.5% of the sample.

What the work shows at the level of the full study, not this receptor alone: Sample size was not predetermined statistically, and investigators were not blinded to group allocation. In cross-validation, the 13-signature model distinguished ophthalmopathy from stable hyperthyroidism with around 86% sensitivity and about 81% specificity, while in the test set the corresponding values were 80% and 75%. In validation, the model predicted ophthalmopathy progression with about 71% sensitivity and 72.22% specificity; fewer than 15 predicted patients were CT-confirmed with GO in a median of about 6.1 months. Most expanded thyroid clonotypes with a frequency above 0.001 also appeared in blood, which suggests that blood repertoires may reflect the immune response in the thyroid.

The sequence was obtained from an adult man with Graves' hyperthyroidism. Sequences were obtained from peripheral blood or thyroid tissue (not recorded which).

The nucleotide sequence is TGTGCCAGCAGTGAAGAAAGGGAGAGGGGTAGCGGGATCAACGAGCAGTACTTC. This encodes CASSEERERGSGINEQYF. The V and J genes are TRBV25-1 and TRBJ2-7; the central 8 bases match TRBD2. For this chain, trimming is 2 bases at the V end and 5 bases at the J end, and the number of junction bases without a gene match is 17. The germline V gene provides CDR1 MGHDK and CDR2 SYGVNS. The CDR3 contains 18 residues, cysteine and phenylalanine counted. The only DNA kept is the CDR3, 54 bases in frame from the first base.